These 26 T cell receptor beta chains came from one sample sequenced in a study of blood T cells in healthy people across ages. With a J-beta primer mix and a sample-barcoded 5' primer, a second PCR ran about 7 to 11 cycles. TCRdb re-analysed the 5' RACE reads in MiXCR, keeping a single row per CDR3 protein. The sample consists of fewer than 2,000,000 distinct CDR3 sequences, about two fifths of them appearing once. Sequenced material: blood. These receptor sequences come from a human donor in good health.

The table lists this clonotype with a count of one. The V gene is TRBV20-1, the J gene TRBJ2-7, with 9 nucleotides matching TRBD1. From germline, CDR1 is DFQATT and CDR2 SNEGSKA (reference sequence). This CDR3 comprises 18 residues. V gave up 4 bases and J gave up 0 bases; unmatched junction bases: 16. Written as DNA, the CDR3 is TGCAGTGCTACCCACGCGATACTCCGGGACAGGGACTCCTACGAGCAGTACTTC. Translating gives CSATHAILRDRDSYEQYF.

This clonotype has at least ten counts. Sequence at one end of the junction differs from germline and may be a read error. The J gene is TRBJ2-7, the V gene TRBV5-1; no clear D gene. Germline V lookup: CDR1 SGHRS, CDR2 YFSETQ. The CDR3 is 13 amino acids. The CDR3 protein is CASSLDETYEQYF. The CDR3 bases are TGCGCCAGCAGTTTGGACGAAACCTACGAGCAGTACTTC.

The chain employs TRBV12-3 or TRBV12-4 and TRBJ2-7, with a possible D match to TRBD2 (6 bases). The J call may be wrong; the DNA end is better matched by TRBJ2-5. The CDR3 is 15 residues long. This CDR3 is CASSPNLGEAGTQYF. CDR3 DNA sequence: TGTGCCAGCAGCCCCAACCTCGGGGAGGCAGGGACCCAGTACTTC.

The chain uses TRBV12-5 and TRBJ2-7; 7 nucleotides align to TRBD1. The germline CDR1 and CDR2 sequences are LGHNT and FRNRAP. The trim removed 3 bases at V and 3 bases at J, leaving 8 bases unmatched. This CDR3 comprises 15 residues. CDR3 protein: CASGLRVQGVYEQYF. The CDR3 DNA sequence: TGTGCTAGTGGTTTAAGGGTTCAGGGGGTCTACGAGCAGTACTTC.

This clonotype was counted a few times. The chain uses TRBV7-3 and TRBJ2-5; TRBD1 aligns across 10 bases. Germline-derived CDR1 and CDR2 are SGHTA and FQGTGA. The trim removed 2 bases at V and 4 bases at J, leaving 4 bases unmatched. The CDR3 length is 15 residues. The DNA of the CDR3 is TGTGCCAGCAGCTTAGGCGGGACAGGGGCAGAGACCCAGTACTTC. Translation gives CASSLGGTGAETQYF.

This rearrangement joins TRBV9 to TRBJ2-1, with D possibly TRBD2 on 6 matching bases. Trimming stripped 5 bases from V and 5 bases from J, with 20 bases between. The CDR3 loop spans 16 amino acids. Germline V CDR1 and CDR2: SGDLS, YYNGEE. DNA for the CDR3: TGTGCCAGCAGTGAATTAGGGGACTTACCCAACAATGAGCAGTTCTTC. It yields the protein CASSELGDLPNNEQFF.

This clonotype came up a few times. CDR3 nucleotides: TGCAGCGTTGCCGGGGGCGAGAACACTGAAGCTTTCTTT. The encoded protein is CSVAGGENTEAFF. The rearrangement links TRBV29-1 to TRBJ1-1; maybe TRBD1 (6 bases). V lost 4 bases and J lost 1, with 10 bases in between. The germline gives CDR1 SQVTM, CDR2 ANQGSEA. This CDR3 spans 13 amino acids.

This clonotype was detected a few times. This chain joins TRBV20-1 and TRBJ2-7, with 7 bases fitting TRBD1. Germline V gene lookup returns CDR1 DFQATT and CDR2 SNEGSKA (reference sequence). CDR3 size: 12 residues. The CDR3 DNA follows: TGCAGCGGGATAGGGGGCGGGTACGAGCAGTACTTC. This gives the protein CSGIGGGYEQYF.

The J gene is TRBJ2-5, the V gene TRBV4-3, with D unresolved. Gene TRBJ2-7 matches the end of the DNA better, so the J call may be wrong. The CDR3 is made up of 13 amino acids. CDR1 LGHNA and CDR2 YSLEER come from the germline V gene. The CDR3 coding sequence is TGCGCCAGCAGCCAAGATAGGTGGAACGAGCAGTACTTC. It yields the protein CASSQDRWNEQYF.

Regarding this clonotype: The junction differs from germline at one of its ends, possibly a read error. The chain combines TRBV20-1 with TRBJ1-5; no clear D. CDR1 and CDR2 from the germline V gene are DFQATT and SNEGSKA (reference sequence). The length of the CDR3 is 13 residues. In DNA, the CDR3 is TGCAGTGCCAGAGGGAGTCTGGATCAGCCCCAGCATTTT. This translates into CSARGSLDQPQHF.

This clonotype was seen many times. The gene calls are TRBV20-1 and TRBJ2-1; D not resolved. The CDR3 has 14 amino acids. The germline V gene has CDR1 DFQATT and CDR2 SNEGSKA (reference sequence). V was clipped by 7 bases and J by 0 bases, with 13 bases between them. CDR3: CSVSKSISYNEQFF. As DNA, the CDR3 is TGCAGTGTTTCTAAATCGATCTCCTACAATGAGCAGTTCTTC.

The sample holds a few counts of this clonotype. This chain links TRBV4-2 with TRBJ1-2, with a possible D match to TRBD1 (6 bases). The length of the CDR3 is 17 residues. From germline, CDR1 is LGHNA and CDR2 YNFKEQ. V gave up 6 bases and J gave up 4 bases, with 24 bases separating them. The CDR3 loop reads CASSSGTNTQPPYGYTF. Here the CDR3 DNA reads TGTGCCAGCAGTTCCGGGACAAATACCCAACCACCCTATGGCTACACCTTC.

CDR3 coding DNA: TGTGCCAGCAGTTCCCCTCTTAATAACAGGGACAAAAACATTCAGTACTTC. Translation gives CASSSPLNNRDKNIQYF. This rearrangement joins TRBV6-2 or TRBV6-3 to TRBJ2-4, with a possible D match to TRBD1 (6 bases). The germline V gene encodes CDR1 MNHEY and CDR2 SVGEGT. The CDR3 spans 17 residues. V lost 4 bases and J 3 bases, leaving 19 bases between the germline ends.

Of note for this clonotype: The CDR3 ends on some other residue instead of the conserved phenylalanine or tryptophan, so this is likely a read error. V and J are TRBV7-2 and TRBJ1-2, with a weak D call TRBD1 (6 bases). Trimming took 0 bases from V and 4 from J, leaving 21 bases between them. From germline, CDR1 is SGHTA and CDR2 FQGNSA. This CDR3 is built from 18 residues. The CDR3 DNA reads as TGTGCCAGCAGCTTAGCGACACGAAAGGGGGTGGAGGGCTATGGCTACACCGTC. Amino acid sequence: CASSLATRKGVEGYGYTV.

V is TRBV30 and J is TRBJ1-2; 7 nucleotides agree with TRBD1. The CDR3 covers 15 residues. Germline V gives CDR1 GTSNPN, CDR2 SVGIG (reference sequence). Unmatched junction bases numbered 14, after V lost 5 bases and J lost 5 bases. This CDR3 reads CAWGDNRGKGYGYTF. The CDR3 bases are TGTGCCTGGGGTGATAACAGGGGCAAGGGATATGGCTACACCTTC. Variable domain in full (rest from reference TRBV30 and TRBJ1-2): SQTIHQWPATLVQPVGSPLSLECTVEGTSNPNLYWYRQAAGRGLQLLFYSVGIGQISSEVPQNLSASRPQDRQFILSSKKLLLSDSGFYLCAWGDNRGKGYGYTFGSGTRLTVV.

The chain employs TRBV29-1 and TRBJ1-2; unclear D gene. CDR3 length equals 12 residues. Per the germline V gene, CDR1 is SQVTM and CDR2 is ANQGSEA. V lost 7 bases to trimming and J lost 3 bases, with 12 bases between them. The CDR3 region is CSAEVGDYGYTF. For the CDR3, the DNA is TGCAGCGCCGAGGTAGGAGACTATGGCTACACCTTC.

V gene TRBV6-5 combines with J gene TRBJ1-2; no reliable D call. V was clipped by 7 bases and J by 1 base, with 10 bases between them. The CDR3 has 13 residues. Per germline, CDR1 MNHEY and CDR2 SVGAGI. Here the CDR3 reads CASTGTFNYGYTF. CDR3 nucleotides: TGTGCCAGCACGGGAACGTTTAACTATGGCTACACCTTC.

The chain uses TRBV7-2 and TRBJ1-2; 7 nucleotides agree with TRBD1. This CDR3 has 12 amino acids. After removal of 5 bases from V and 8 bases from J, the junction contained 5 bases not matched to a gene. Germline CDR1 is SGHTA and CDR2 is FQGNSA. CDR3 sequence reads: CASSPRGEGYTF. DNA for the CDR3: TGTGCCAGCAGCCCCAGGGGGGAAGGCTACACCTTC.

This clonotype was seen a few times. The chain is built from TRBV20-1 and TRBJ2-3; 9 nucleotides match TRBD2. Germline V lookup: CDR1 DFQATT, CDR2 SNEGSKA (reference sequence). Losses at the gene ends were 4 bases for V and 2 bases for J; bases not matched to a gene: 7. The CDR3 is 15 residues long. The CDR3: CSATSGVPPTDTQYF. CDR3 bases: TGCAGTGCTACTAGCGGGGTACCCCCCACAGATACGCAGTATTTT.

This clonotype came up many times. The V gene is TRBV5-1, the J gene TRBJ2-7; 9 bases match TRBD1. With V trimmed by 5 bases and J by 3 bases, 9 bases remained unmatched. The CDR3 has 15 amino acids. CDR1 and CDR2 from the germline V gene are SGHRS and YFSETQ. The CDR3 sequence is CASRRIMGQGYEQYF. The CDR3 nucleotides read TGCGCCAGCAGACGAATCATGGGACAGGGCTACGAGCAGTACTTC.

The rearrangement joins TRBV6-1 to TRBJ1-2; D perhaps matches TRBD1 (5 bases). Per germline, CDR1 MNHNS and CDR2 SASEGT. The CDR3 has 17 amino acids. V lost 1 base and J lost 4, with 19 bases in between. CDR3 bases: TGTGCCAGCAGTGAAGAGTCAAGGGGCGCGACCCCCTATGGCTACACCTTC. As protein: CASSEESRGATPYGYTF.

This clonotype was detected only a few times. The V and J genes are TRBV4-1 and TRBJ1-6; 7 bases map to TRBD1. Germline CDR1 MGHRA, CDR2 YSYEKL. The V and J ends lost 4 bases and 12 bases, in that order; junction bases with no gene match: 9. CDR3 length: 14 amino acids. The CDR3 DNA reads TGCGCCAGCAGCCCGGGGACAGACGGGGAACCCCTCCACTTT. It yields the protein CASSPGTDGEPLHF.

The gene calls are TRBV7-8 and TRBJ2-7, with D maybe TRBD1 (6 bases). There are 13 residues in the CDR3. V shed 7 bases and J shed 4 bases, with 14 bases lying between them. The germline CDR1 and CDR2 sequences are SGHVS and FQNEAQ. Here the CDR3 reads CASNRDTAYEQYF. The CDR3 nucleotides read TGTGCCAGCAACCGGGACACCGCGTACGAGCAGTACTTC.

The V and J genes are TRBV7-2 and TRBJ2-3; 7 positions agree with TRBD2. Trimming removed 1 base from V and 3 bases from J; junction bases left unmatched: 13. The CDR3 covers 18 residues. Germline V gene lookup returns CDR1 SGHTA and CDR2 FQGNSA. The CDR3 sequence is CASSLGGLWERDTDTQYF. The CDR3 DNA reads TGTGCCAGCAGCTTAGGAGGGCTTTGGGAGCGGGATACAGATACGCAGTATTTT.

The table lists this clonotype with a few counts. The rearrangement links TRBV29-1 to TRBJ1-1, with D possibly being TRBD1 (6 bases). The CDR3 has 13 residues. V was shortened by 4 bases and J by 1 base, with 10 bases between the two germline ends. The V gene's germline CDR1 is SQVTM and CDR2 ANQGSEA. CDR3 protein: CSVAGHQNTEAFF. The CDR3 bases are TGCAGCGTTGCGGGACACCAGAACACTGAAGCTTTCTTT.

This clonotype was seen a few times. This CDR3 reads CASSSGHFNHQETQYF. For the CDR3, the DNA is TGTGCCAGCAGCTCCGGACATTTTAACCACCAAGAGACCCAGTACTTC. The chain joins TRBV9 to TRBJ2-5; a possible D gene is TRBD1 (5 bases). The CDR3 runs to 16 residues. CDR1 is SGDLS, CDR2 YYNGEE, per germline. Trimming cost V 4 bases and J 0 bases, with 16 bases left between them.